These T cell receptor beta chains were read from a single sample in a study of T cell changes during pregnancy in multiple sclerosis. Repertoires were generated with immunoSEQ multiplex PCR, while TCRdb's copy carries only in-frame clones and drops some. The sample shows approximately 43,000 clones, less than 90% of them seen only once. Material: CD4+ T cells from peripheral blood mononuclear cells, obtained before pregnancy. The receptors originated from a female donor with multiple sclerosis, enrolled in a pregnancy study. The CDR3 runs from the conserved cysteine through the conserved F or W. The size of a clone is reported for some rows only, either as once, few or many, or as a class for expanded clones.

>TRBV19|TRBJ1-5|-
CASSIDRGQNQPQHF
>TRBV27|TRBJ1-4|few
CASSLSTGTGGTNEKLFF
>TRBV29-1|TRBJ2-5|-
CSGQGYQETQYF
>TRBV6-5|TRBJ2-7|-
CASSYSSGLAGSEQYF
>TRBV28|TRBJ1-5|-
CASTKRTGVAPQHF
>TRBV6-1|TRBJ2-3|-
CASSAERSSGTDTQYF
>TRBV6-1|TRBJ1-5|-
CASRPQDPQPQHF
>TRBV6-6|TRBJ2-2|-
CASARGWGSGELFF
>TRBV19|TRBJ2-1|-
CASSIPLLAGSSNEQFF
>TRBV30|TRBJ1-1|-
CAWRGDRGHSEAFF
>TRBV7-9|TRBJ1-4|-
CASSVRTGNEKLFF
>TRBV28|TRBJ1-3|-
CASSSPGGSGNTIYF
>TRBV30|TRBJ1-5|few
CAWSVGALGNQPQHF
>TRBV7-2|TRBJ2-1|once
CASSVQGFEQFF
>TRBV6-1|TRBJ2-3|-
CASSEVGGGATDTQYF
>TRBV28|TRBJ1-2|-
CASTRTGEAGYTF
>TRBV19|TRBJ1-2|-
CASSQRQEYGYTF
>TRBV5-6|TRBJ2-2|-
CASSVPGHLGELFF
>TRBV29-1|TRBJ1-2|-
CSVEPGFGHKEYGYTF
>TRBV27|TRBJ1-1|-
CASSSRTGNTEAFF
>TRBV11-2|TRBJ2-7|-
CASSPVGRLSSYEQYF
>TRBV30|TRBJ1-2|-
CAWRKAGIAYGYTF
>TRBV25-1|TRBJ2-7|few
CASTRTGNYEQYF
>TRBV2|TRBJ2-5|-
CASSLAGTGYQETQYF